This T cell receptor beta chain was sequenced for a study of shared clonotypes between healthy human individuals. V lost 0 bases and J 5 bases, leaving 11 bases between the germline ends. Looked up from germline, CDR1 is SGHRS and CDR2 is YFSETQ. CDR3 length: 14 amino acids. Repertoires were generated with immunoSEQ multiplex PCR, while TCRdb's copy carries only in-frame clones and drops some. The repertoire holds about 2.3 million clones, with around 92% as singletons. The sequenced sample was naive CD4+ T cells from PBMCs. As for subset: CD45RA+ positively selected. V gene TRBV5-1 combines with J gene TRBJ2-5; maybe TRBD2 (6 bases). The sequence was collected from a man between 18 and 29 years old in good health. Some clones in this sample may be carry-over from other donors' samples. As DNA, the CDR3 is TGCGCCAGCAGCTTGGCGACTAGTAGGGAGACCCAGTACTTC. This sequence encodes CASSLATSRETQYF.